A selection of T cell receptor beta chains follows, all from one sample in a study of blood T cell repertoires in COVID-19. Only in-frame clones appear in the TCRdb table, and some are missing; sequencing was by immunoSEQ multiplex PCR. This sample has 200,000 or so clones, with approximately 84% found just once. Sequencing input: PBMCs or T cells enriched from blood (not recorded which). The origin of the receptors is a man between 35 and 55 years old who had recovered from COVID-19. CDR3s include the opening cysteine and the closing phenylalanine or tryptophan. A D gene is named only where the DNA matches it firmly. Clone size is stated in some rows and not others, as once, few, many or a class when expanded.

TRBJ1-2	TRBD1	-	TRBV10-3	CAISEGTGHYGYTF	TGTGCCATCAGTGAGGGGACAGGTCACTATGGCTACACCTTC
TRBJ2-7	TRBD1	-	TRBV29-1	CSVPGQGIYEQYF	TGCAGCGTACCCGGACAGGGAATCTACGAGCAGTACTTC
TRBJ1-4	TRBD1	once	TRBV25-1	CASSESQGVGYEKLFF	TGTGCCAGCAGTGAATCGCAGGGGGTTGGATATGAAAAACTGTTTTTT
TRBJ1-1	-	once	TRBV7-2	CASHRGGNTEAFF	TGTGCCAGTCATCGGGGGGGAAACACTGAAGCTTTCTTT
TRBJ2-5	-	once	TRBV6-2/TRBV6-3	CASSAVGETQYF	TGTGCCAGCAGTGCGGTGGGAGAGACCCAGTACTTC
TRBJ2-3	TRBD2	-	TRBV9	CASSGTSGATDTQYF	TGTGCCAGCAGCGGGACTAGCGGGGCCACAGATACGCAGTATTTT
TRBJ1-5	TRBD1	-	TRBV24-1	CATSELPTGKYQPQHF	TGTGCCACCAGTGAGTTACCGACAGGGAAGTACCAGCCCCAGCATTTT
TRBJ1-4	-	-	TRBV2	CASLGATNEKLFF	TGTGCCAGCTTAGGAGCAACTAATGAAAAACTGTTTTTT
TRBJ1-4	TRBD1	many	TRBV19	CASSFRQGPATNEKLFF	TGTGCCAGTAGTTTCCGACAGGGTCCAGCAACTAATGAAAAACTGTTTTTT
TRBJ2-3	TRBD1	-	TRBV7-9	CASSSGLGRGRVSTDTQYF	TGTGCCAGCAGCTCTGGGCTGGGCAGGGGGCGAGTAAGCACAGATACGCAGTATTTT
TRBJ1-2	TRBD1	-	TRBV2	CASSVQGGRGYTF	TGTGCCAGCAGTGTACAGGGGGGTCGTGGCTACACCTTC
TRBJ1-2	TRBD1	few	TRBV5-6	CASSVYRDRGTKNYGYTF	TGTGCCAGCAGCGTATACCGGGACAGGGGAACTAAGAACTATGGCTACACCTTC
TRBJ1-3	TRBD1	-	TRBV24-1	CATSDGTGMAGNTIYF	TGTGCCACCAGTGATGGGACAGGGATGGCTGGAAACACCATATATTTT
TRBJ1-1	-	few	TRBV7-2	CASSLAQNSHPAFF	TGTGCCAGCAGCTTAGCCCAAAACTCCCACCCTGCTTTCTTT
TRBJ2-3	-	-	TRBV19	CASSETWRSSTDTQYF	TGTGCCAGTAGTGAGACCTGGAGATCTAGCACAGATACGCAGTATTTT
TRBJ2-1	TRBD2	-	TRBV3-1/TRBV3-2	CASSPLTAGGLSGSYNEQFF	TGTGCCAGCAGCCCCCTGACAGCGGGGGGTTTGTCGGGCTCCTACAATGAGCAGTTCTTC
TRBJ2-1	TRBD1	-	TRBV30	CASRDRLYNEQFF	TGTGCCTCCCGGGACAGGCTCTACAATGAGCAGTTCTTC
TRBJ2-3	TRBD2	once	TRBV11-2	CASSLGLAGNTDTQYF	TGTGCCAGCAGCTTAGGACTAGCGGGGAACACAGATACGCAGTATTTT
TRBJ2-3	TRBD1	once	TRBV5-1	CASSLVSGQGAGDTQYF	TGCGCCAGCAGCTTGGTTTCTGGACAGGGGGCGGGAGATACGCAGTATTTT
TRBJ1-2	TRBD1	-	TRBV27	CASRFRGTGDSEQFYGYTF	TGTGCCAGCAGATTCCGCGGGACCGGGGACAGTGAACAATTTTATGGCTACACCTTC
TRBJ2-3	TRBD2	-	TRBV5-1	CASSVSGGTADTQYF	TGCGCCAGCAGCGTCAGCGGGGGCACTGCAGATACGCAGTATTTT
TRBJ1-1	TRBD1	once	TRBV7-8	CASSLWDRPNTEAFF	TGTGCCAGCAGCTTATGGGACAGGCCGAACACTGAAGCTTTCTTT
TRBJ2-1	-	-	TRBV6-4	CASSGEGGNEQFF	TGTGCCAGCAGTGGGGAGGGGGGCAATGAGCAGTTCTTC
TRBJ1-1	TRBD1	-	TRBV19	CASRGQGGTEAFF	TGTGCCAGTAGGGGACAGGGAGGGACTGAAGCTTTCTTT
TRBJ2-7	TRBD1	-	TRBV30	CAWSKGQLFEQYF	TGTGCCTGGAGTAAGGGACAGTTGTTCGAGCAGTACTTC
TRBJ1-6	-	-	TRBV12-3/TRBV12-4	CASSLTGNSPLHF	TGTGCCAGCAGTCTGACAGGAAATTCACCCCTCCACTTT
TRBJ1-5	TRBD1	-	TRBV16	CASSQDRVQGQPQHF	TGTGCCAGCAGCCAAGACAGGGTGCAAGGTCAGCCCCAGCATTTT
TRBJ1-2	-	few	TRBV19	CASSIPGYYGYTF	TGTGCCAGTAGTATTCCAGGCTACTATGGCTACACCTTC
TRBJ1-1	TRBD1	-	TRBV3-1/TRBV3-2	CASSQVPQGAVTEAFF	TGTGCCAGCAGCCAAGTACCACAGGGGGCTGTCACTGAAGCTTTCTTT
TRBJ1-2	-	-	TRBV30	CAWERVLKGYTF	TGTGCCTGGGAACGGGTTCTTAAAGGCTACACCTTC
TRBJ1-4	-	-	TRBV6-5	CASSYSGTLNEKLFF	TGTGCCAGCAGTTACTCGGGGACACTTAATGAAAAACTGTTTTTT
TRBJ2-1	-	-	TRBV9	CASSVHGDSYNEQFF	TGTGCCAGCAGCGTCCACGGAGACTCCTACAATGAGCAGTTCTTC
TRBJ1-2	-	-	TRBV7-2	CASSLPPYYGYTF	TGTGCCAGCAGCTTACCCCCTTACTATGGCTACACCTTC
TRBJ2-7	TRBD1	-	TRBV10-2	CASRPGQGSYEQYF	TGCGCCAGCAGACCGGGACAGGGGTCCTACGAGCAGTACTTC
TRBJ1-1	TRBD1	-	TRBV10-3	CAISEDRADTEAFF	TGTGCCATCAGTGAGGACAGGGCGGACACTGAAGCTTTCTTT
TRBJ1-2	-	-	TRBV27	CASSSHPTETAYGYTF	TGTGCCAGCAGTTCCCACCCGACAGAGACCGCCTATGGCTACACCTTC
TRBJ1-6	-	once	TRBV3-1/TRBV3-2	CASSQHGSSYNSPLHF	TGTGCCAGCAGCCAGCACGGGAGCTCCTATAATTCACCCCTCCACTTT
TRBJ2-4	-	few	TRBV4-2	CASSQFQEAKNIQYF	TGTGCCAGCAGCCAATTCCAGGAAGCCAAAAACATTCAGTACTTC
TRBJ2-5	TRBD2	-	TRBV2	CASSEPSGASVETQYF	TGTGCCAGCAGTGAACCTAGCGGGGCCTCCGTAGAGACCCAGTACTTC
TRBJ2-1	TRBD2	-	TRBV24-1	CATSVIAAGGHNEQFF	TGTGCCACCAGTGTTATCGCAGCGGGGGGCCACAATGAGCAGTTCTTC
TRBJ1-2	-	-	TRBV28	CASTGINYGYTF	TGTGCCAGCACCGGGATAAACTATGGCTACACCTTC
TRBJ2-7	TRBD1	few	TRBV5-4	CASSLTGTGNEQYF	TGTGCCAGCAGCCTTACCGGGACAGGGAACGAGCAGTACTTC
TRBJ2-6	-	few	TRBV2	CASSGAGAGSGANVLTF	TGTGCCAGCAGTGGGGCAGGCGCTGGCTCTGGGGCCAACGTCCTGACTTTC
TRBJ1-2	TRBD1	-	TRBV5-6	CASSSTGQDYYGYTF	TGTGCCAGCAGTTCGACGGGACAGGATTACTATGGCTACACCTTC
TRBJ1-1	TRBD1	-	TRBV7-2	CASSRDRGVSTEAFF	TGTGCCAGCAGCCGGGACAGGGGTGTGAGTACTGAAGCTTTCTTT
TRBJ2-5	-	-	TRBV5-4	CASSLSGGWETQYF	TGTGCCAGCAGCTTGTCGGGGGGCTGGGAGACCCAGTACTTC
TRBJ1-3	-	-	TRBV19	CASSISVHPGNTIYF	TGTGCCAGTAGTATCTCGGTTCATCCCGGAAACACCATATATTTT